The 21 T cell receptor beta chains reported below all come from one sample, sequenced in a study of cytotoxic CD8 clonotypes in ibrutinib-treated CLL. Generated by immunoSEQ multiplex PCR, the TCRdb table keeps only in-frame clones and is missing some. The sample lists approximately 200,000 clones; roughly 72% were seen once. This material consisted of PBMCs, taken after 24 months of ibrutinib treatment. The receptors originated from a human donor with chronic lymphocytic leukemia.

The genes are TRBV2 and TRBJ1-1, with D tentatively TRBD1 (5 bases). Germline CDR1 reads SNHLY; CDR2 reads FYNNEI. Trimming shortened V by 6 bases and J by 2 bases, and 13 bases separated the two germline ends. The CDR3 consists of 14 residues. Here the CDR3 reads CASSFRDSNTEAFF. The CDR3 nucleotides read TGTGCCAGCAGCTTCCGGGACTCTAACACTGAAGCTTTCTTT.

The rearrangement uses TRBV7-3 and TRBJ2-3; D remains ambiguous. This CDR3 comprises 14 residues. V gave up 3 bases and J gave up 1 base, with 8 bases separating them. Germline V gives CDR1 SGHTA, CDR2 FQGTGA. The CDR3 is CASSLETGTDTQYF. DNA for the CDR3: TGTGCCAGCAGCTTGGAAACCGGCACAGATACGCAGTATTTT.

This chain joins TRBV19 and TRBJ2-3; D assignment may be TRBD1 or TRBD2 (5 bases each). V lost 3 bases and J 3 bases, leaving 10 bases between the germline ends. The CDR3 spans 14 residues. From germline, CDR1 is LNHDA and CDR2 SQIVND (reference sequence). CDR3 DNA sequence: TGTGCCAGTAGTATGGGTTGGGGGACAGATACGCAGTATTTT. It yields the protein CASSMGWGTDTQYF.

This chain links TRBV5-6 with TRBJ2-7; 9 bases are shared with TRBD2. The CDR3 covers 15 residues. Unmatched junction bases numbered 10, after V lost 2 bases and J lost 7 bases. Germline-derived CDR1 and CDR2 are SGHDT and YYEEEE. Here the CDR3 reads CASSFKTSGLREQYF. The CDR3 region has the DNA TGTGCCAGCAGCTTCAAGACTAGCGGCCTTAGAGAGCAGTACTTC. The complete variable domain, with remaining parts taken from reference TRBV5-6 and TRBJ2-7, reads DAGVTQSPTHLIKTRGQQVTLRCSPKSGHDTVSWYQQALGQGPQFIFQYYEEEERQRGNFPDRFSGHQFPNYSSELNVNALLLGDSALYLCASSFKTSGLREQYFGPGTRLTVT.

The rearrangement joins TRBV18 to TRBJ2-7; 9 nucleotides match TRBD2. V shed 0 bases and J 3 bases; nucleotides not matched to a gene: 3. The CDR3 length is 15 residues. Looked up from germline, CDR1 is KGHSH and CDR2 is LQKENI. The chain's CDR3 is CASSPPTSGIYEQYF. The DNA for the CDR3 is TGTGCCAGCTCACCACCGACTAGCGGAATCTACGAGCAGTACTTC.

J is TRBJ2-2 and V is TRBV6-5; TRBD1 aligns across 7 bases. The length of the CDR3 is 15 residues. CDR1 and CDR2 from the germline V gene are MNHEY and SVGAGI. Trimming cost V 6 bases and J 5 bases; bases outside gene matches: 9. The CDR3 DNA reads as TGTGCCAGCAGATTAGGGGGCCTCGGGACCGGGGAGCTGTTTTTT. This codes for CASRLGGLGTGELFF.

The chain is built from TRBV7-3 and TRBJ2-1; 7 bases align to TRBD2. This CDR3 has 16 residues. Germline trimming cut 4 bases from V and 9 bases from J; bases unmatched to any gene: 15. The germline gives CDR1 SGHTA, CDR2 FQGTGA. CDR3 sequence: CASSSGGAVTGIEQFF. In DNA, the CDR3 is TGTGCCAGCAGCTCGGGAGGAGCCGTTACCGGTATTGAGCAGTTCTTC. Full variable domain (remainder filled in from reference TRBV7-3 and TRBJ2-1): GAGVSQTPSNKVTEKGKYVELRCDPISGHTALYWYRQSLGQGPEFLIYFQGTGAADDSGLPNDRFFAVRPEGSVSTLKIQRTERGDSAVYLCASSSGGAVTGIEQFFGPGTRLTVL.

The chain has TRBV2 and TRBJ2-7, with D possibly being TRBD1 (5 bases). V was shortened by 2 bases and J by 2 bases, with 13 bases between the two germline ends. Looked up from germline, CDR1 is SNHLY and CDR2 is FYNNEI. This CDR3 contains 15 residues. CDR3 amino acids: CASSELRGSAYEQYF. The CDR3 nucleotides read TGTGCCAGCAGTGAATTAAGGGGATCAGCCTACGAGCAGTACTTC.

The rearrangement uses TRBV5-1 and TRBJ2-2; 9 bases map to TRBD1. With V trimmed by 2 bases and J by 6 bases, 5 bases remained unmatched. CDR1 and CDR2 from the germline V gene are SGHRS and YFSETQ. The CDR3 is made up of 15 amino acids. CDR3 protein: CASSFGTGIPGELFF. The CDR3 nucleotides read TGCGCCAGCAGCTTCGGGACAGGGATTCCCGGGGAGCTGTTTTTT. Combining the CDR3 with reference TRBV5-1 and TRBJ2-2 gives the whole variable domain KAGVTQTPRYLIKTRGQQVTLSCSPISGHRSVSWYQQTPGQGLQFLFEYFSETQRNKGNFPGRFSGRQFSNSRSEMNVSTLELGDSALYLCASSFGTGIPGELFFGEGSRLTVL.

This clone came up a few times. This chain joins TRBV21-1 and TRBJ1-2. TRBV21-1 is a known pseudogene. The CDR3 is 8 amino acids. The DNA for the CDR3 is TGTGCGGCGTTCGGCTACACCTTC. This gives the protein CAAFGYTF.

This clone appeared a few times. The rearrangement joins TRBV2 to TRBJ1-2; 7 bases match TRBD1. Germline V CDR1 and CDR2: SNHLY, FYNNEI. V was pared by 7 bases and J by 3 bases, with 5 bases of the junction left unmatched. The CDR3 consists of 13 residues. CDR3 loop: CASTQGEDYGYTF. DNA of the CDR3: TGTGCCAGCACCCAGGGGGAGGACTATGGCTACACCTTC.

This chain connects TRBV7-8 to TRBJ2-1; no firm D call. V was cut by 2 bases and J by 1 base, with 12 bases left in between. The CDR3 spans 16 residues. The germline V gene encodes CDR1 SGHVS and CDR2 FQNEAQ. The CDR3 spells CASSLRAIPSYNEQFF. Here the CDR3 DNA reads TGTGCCAGCAGCTTAAGGGCCATACCGTCCTACAATGAGCAGTTCTTC.

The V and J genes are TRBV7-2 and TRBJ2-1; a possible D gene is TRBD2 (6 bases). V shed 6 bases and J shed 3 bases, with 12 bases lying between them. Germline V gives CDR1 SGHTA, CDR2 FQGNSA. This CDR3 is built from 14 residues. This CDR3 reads CASRRGRLYNEQFF. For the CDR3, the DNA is TGTGCCAGCAGACGAGGGAGGCTCTACAATGAGCAGTTCTTC.

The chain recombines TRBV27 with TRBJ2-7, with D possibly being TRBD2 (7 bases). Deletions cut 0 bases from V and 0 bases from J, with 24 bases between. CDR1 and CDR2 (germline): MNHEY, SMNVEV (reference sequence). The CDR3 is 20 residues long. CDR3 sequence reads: CASSLSTYKGGDRSSYEQYF. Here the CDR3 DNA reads TGTGCCAGCAGTTTATCGACTTATAAAGGGGGGGACCGAAGCTCCTACGAGCAGTACTTC.

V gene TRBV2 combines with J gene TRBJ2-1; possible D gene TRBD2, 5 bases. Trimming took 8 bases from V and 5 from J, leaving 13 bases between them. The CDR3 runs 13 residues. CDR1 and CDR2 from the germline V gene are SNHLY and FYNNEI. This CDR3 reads CASWGEINNEQFF. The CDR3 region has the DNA TGTGCCAGCTGGGGAGAGATAAACAATGAGCAGTTCTTC. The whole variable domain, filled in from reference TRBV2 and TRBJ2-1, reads EPEVTQTPSHQVTQMGQEVILRCVPISNHLYFYWYRQILGQKVEFLVSFYNNEISEKSEIFDDQFSVERPDGSNFTLKIRSTKLEDSAMYFCASWGEINNEQFFGPGTRLTVL.

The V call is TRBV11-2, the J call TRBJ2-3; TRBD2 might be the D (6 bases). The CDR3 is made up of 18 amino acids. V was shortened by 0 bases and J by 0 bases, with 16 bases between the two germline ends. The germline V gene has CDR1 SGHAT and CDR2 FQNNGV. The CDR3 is CASSLDRRGLHSTDTQYF. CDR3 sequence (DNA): TGTGCCAGCAGCTTAGATCGCCGCGGACTACATAGCACAGATACGCAGTATTTT.

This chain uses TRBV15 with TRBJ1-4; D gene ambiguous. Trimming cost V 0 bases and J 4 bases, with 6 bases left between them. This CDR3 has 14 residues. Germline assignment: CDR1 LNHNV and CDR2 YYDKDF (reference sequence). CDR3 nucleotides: TGTGCCACCAGCAGAGAGGACCATAATGAAAAACTGTTTTTT. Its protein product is CATSREDHNEKLFF.

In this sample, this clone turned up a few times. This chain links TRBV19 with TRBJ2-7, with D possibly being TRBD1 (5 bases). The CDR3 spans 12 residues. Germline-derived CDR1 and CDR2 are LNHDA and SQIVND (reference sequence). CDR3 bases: TGTCCCGTAACAGGTTCATCGGCCGAGCAGTACTTC. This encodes CPVTGSSAEQYF.

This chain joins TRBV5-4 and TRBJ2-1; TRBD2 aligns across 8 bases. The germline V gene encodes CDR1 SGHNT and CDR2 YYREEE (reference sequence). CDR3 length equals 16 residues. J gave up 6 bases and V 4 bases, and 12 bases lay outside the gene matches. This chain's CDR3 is CASSNYYDGRANEQFF. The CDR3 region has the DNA TGTGCCAGCAGCAACTACTACGACGGGAGGGCCAATGAGCAGTTCTTC.

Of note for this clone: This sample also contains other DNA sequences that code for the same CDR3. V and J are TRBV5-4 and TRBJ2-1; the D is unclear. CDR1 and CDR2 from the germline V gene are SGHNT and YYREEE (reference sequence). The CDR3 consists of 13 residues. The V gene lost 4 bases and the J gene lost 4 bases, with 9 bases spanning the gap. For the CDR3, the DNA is TGTGCCAGCAGCCTGGGCGGTTACAATGAGCAGTTCTTC. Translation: CASSLGGYNEQFF.

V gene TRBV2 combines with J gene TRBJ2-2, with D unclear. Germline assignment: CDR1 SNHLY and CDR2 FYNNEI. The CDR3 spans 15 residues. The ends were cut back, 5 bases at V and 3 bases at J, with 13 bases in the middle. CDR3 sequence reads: CASSPSRSYTGELFF. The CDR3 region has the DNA TGTGCCAGCAGTCCCTCGCGGAGCTACACCGGGGAGCTGTTTTTT.